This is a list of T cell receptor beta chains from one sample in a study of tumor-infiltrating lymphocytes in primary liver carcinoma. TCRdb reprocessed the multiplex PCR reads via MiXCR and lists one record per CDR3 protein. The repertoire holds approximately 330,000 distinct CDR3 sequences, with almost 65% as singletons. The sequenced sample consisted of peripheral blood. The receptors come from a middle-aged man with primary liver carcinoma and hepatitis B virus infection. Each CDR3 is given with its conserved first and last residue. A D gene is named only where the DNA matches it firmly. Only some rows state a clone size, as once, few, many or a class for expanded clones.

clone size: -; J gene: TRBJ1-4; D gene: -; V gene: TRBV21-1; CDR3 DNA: TGTGTCAGCAGCAAGGTCATGGTCCAACTGTTTTTT; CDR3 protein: CVSSKVMVQLFF
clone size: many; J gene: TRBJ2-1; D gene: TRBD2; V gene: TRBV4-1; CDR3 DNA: TGCGCCAGCAGCCAAGGTCCGCGGGAGGCGGATGAGCAGTTCTTC; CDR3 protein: CASSQGPREADEQFF
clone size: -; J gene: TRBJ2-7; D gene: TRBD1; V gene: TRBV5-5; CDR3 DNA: TGTGCCAGCAGCTCCCTGCGACAGGGCTACGAGCAGTACTTC; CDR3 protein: CASSSLRQGYEQYF
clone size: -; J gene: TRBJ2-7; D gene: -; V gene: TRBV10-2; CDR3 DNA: TGCGTCAGCAGTCAGGGCCGTGGCTCCTACGAGCAGTACTTC; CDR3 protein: CVSSQGRGSYEQYF
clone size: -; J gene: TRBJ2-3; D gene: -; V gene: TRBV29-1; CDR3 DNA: TGCAGCGTTGTGACTTCCTCTAGTGGGTGGGCCGTTACGCAGTATTTT; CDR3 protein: CSVVTSSSGWAVTQYF
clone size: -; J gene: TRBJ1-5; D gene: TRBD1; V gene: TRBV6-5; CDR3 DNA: TGTGTCAGCAGGCTATATGACAGGGGACAGCCCCAGCATTTT; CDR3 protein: CVSRLYDRGQPQHF
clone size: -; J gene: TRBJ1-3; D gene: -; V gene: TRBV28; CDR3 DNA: TGTGCCAGCAGTCCGAGGGGCGGGGGCTCTGGAAACACCATATATTTT; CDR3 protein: CASSPRGGGSGNTIYF
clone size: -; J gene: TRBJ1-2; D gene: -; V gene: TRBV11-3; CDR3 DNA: TGTGCCAGCAGCCCGGATAATACCTATGACTACACCTTC; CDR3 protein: CASSPDNTYDYTF
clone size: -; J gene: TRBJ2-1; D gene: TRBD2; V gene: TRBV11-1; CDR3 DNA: TGTGCCAGCAGTAAGAGGACTAGCGGGACATTCTACAATGGGCAGTTCTTC; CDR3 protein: CASSKRTSGTFYNGQFF
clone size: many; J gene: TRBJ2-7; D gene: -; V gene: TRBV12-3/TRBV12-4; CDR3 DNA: TGTGCCAGCAGTTTTCGGCAGGGCGACGAGCAGTACTTC; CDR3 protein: CASSFRQGDEQYF
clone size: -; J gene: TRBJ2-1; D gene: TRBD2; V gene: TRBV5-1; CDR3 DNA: TGCAACAGCAGCTTACATATAGCGGGAGGGTCCGGTGAGCAGTTCTTC; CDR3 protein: CNSSLHIAGGSGEQFF
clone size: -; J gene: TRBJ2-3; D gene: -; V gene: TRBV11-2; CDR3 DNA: TGTGCCAGCAACACAGGAGGGCCGGATACGCAGTATTTT; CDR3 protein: CASNTGGPDTQYF
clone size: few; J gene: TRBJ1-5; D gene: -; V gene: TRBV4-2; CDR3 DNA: TGTGCCAGCAGCCAAGAGCCCGGAGCTAGCAATCAGCCCCAACATTTT; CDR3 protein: CASSQEPGASNQPQHF
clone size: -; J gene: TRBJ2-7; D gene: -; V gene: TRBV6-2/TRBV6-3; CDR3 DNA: TGTGCCAGCAGTTATCGGGCTCGAAAGGGTTCCTACAAGCAGTACTTC; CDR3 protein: CASSYRARKGSYKQYF
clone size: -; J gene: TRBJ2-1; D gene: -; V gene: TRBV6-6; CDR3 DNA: TGTGCCAGCAGTTACGGGGGGAGTGAGCAGTTCTTC; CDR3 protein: CASSYGGSEQFF
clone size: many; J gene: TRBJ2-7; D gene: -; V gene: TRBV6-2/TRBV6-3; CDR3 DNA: TGTGCCAGCACCCAGCAGAGTGTCTACGAGCAGTACTTC; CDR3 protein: CASTQQSVYEQYF
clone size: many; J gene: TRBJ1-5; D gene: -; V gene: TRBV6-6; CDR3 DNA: TGTGCCAGCAGTAACTCAGGGAATCAGCCCCAGCATTTT; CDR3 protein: CASSNSGNQPQHF
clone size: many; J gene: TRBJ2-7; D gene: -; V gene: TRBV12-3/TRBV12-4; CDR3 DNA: TGTGCCAGCAGGTCACAGGTCTACGAGCAGTACTTC; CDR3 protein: CASRSQVYEQYF
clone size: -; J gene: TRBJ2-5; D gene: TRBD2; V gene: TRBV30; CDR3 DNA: TGTGCCTGGAGTACAACTAGCGGGAGGGTGGAGACCCAGTACTTC; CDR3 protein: CAWSTTSGRVETQYF
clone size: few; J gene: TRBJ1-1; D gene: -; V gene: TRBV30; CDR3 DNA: TGTGCCTGGAGGCGGGGGGGCGACACTGAAGCTTTCTTT; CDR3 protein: CAWRRGGDTEAFF
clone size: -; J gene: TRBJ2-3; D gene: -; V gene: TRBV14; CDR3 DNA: TGTGCCAGCAGCCAAGAGTGGCGGAGACAATCTACGCAGTATTTT; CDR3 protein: CASSQEWRRQSTQYF
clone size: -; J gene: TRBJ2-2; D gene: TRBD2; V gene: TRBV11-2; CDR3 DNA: TGTGCCAGCGGCCGACGACTAGCGGGAGCCACCGGGGAGTTGTTTTTT; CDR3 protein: CASGRRLAGATGELFF
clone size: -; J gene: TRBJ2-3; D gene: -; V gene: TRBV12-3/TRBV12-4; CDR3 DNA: TGTGCCAGCAGTCAAGAACATCTTAGCACATATACGCAGTATTTT; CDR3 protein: CASSQEHLSTYTQYF
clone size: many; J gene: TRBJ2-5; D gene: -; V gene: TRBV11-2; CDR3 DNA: TGTGCCAGCAGCCAGAACCAAGAGACCCAGTACTTC; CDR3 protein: CASSQNQETQYF
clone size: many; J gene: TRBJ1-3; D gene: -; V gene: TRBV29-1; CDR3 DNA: TGCAGCGTTGAACCGCCAGGGCAAGTGGACACCATATATTTT; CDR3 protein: CSVEPPGQVDTIYF
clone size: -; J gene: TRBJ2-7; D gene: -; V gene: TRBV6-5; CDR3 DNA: TGTGCCGGCAGTTGCAAGGGTCTCGAGCAGTACTTC; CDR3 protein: CAGSCKGLEQYF
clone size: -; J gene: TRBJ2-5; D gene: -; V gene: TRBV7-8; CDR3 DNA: TGTGCCAGCAGCCTTACCCAGCTACTAGAGACCCAGTACTTC; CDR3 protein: CASSLTQLLETQYF
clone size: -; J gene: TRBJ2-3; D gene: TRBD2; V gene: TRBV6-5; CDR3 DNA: TGTGCCAGCAGCTACTCCTTGAGACTAGCTGTAGATACGCAGTATTTT; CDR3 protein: CASSYSLRLAVDTQYF
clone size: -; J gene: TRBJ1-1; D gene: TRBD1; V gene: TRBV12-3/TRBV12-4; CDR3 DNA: TGTGCCATCAGGGTGGGGGACAGGCTGAACATTGAAGCTCTCTTT; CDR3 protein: CAIRVGDRLNIEALF
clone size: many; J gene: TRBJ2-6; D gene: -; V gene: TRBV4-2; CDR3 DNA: TGTGCCAGCAGAGGGGGGGGAGGCTCTGGGGCCAACGTCCTGACTTTC; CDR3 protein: CASRGGGGSGANVLTF